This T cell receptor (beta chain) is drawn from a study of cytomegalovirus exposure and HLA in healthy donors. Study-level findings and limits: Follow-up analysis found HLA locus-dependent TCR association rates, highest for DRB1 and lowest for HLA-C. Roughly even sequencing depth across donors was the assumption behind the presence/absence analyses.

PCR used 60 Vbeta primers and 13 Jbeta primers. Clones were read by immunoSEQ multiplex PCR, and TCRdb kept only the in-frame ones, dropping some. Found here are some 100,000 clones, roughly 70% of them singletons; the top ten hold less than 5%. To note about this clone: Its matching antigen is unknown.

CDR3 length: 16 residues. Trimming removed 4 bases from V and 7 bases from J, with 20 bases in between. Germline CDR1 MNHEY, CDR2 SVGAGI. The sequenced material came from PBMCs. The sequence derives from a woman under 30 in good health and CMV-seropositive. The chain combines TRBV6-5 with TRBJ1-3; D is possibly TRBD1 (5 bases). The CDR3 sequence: CASSSQPRGGWNTIYF. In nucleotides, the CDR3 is TGTGCCAGCAGTTCCCAACCCCGGGGGGGATGGAACACCATATATTTT.